This paragraph covers one TCR beta chain sequence. This clonotype was counted between two and nine times. Its antigen is not yet known. Base qualities are not recorded, but no much larger clone differs from it by a single base. Libraries came from RACE. For sequencing, a NextSeq 500 was employed. Library preparation attached unique molecular identifiers to individual cDNA molecules for quantitative, reproducible TCR counting. In the source study's methods: A median of roughly 99,000 TCRs per sample was observed, with a range of roughly 23,224 to 750,000. V, J and CDR3 annotation of the TCR reads was carried out using the Decombinator software suite. For the PS versus PT1 abundance plots, all samples were subsampled to the same number of TCRs (28,000). TCRs were defined as expanded if absent before sensitization and observed at least eight times at the 2-week time point. Through fastp at Q25 and MiXCR, TCRdb rebuilt clones from the public reads, retaining in-frame beta chains. Rows matching on CDR3 protein sequence are summarized as one entry with the most common DNA and genes. TCRdb's processing, not the study's, gives the V and J calls here. The sample profile shows around 42,000 distinct CDR3 sequences; 9.5% to 10% of them were found once. The top ten hold 11% to 15% of the sample.

CDR1 and CDR2, looked up from the germline V gene (reference sequence), are LNHDA and SQIVND. The cysteine opens and the phenylalanine closes a CDR3 of 15 amino acids. Kept here is only the CDR3 DNA, which spans 45 bases and is read in frame from base 1. V lost 3 bases and J lost 4 bases; the stretch between them is 13 bases long. This record comes from a study of human T cells and chemical hapten exposure (dated by TCRdb to the early 2020s). In terms of the full investigation: For sensitization, 2% DPC in acetone was applied to a roughly 2 cm by roughly 2 cm area of upper inner arm skin. Throughout the roughly 26-week study period, patients were also given weekly therapeutic DPC doses on the scalp. Patch testing was performed on the upper back with Finn chambers containing 0.01% DPC, and the patch tests were scored after 6 days according to International Contact Dermatitis Research Group standards. Most of the patients in the cohort were female, and the cohort covered alopecia areata with under or over 50% scalp involvement, alopecia totalis and alopecia universalis. Libraries were pooled for sequencing, and per-sample TCR yields varied mainly because of small differences in library volumes within the pool. This study followed changes in the peripheral blood TCR repertoire in vivo during primary and secondary sensitization of alopecia patients to the hapten diphenylcyclopropenone (DPC). Blood samples were taken from patients before sensitization (week 0) and at 2, 6 and about 24 weeks after DPC sensitization. Nearly 30 alopecia patients gave blood for TCR sequencing at one to four time points (pre-sensitization, 2, 6 and 24 weeks). For every blood RNA sample, sequencing covered both the TCR alpha and TCR beta chains. Results and caveats for the whole study, not just this receptor: A positive correlation was found between the number of PT1 expanded TCRs and patch test score, with significance reached at thresholds 8, 16 and 32 but not 4. After repeated subsampling, the strength of the expansion versus patch-test correlation and the threshold at which it became significant changed. Significantly more large CDR3 similarity clusters were formed by expanded TCRs than by pre-sensitization or healthy control sets, consistent with antigen-driven responses. All patients had alopecia, a presumed autoimmune disease, so their immune response might differ from that of healthy individuals. DPC sensitization did not change the number of TCRs with a frequency above 1 in 1000, and there was no evidence of changes in global repertoire structure.

In light of the paper, this sample's time point label describes: patch test 2, 6 weeks after DPC sensitization. Explained via the paper, the treatment or condition label denotes: therapeutic diphenylcyclopropenone sensitization with weekly scalp DPC. Total RNA was extracted from unfractionated whole blood collected in Tempus Blood RNA tubes. At each patch-test visit, blood was drawn before the patch test was applied. Eligible patients were aged 18 to 70, diagnosed with alopecia, deemed suitable for DPC therapy, and excluded if pregnant. The sequence joins TRBV19 to TRBJ2-1, with the D call perhaps TRBD1 or TRBD2, as 6 bases match in each case. Sequenced material: whole blood, taken in connection with sensitization to the hapten diphenylcyclopropenone (DPC). This TCR was sampled from a woman aged 25 to 45 with alopecia areata. Some clones in this sample may be carry-over from other donors' samples. The CDR3 loop reads CASSIGGGVYNEQFF. The DNA sequence reads TGTGCCAGTAGTATCGGAGGGGGTGTGTACAATGAGCAGTTCTTC.